Described below is a single T cell receptor (beta chain) sequence and its context. Its antigen remains unknown. TCRdb re-analysed the RT-PCR reads in MiXCR, keeping a single row per CDR3 protein. The sample lists 400,000 to 550,000 distinct CDR3 sequences, 25% seen once, with approximately 2% in the top ten. This entry belongs to a study of response to subunit inactivated influenza vaccine. Notes on the study in general: The authors put forward the suggestion that each seasonal influenza vaccination may bring in only a limited number of new T cells.

The CDR3 totals 12 residues. V dropped 0 bases and J dropped 10 bases, with 8 bases sitting between them. Germline V lookup: CDR1 SGHRS, CDR2 YFSETQ. The chain recombines TRBV5-1 with TRBJ2-1; D unclear. The sample in question was CD4+ T cells sorted from PBMCs, obtained approximately 5 days after vaccination. The sequence was collected from a man aged 50 to 59 who received an inactivated influenza vaccine. CDR3 in amino acids: CASSLGIREQFF. The CDR3 DNA reads TGCGCCAGCAGCTTGGGAATTCGGGAGCAGTTCTTC.